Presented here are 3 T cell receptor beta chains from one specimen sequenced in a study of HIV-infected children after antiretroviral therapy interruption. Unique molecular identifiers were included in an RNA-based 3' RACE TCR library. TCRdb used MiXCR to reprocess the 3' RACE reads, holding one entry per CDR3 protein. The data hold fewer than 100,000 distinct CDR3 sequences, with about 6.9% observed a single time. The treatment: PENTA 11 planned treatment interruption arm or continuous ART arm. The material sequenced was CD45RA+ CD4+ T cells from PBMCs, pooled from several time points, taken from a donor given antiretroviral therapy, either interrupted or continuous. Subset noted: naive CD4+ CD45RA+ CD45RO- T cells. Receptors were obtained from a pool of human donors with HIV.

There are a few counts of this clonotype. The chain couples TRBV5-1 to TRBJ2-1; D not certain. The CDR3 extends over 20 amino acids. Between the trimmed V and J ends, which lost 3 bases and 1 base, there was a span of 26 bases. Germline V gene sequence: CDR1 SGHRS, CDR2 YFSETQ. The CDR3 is CASSSKNYADASRSYNEQFF. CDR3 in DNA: TGCGCCAGCAGCTCGAAAAACTACGCTGACGCTTCTCGGTCCTACAATGAGCAGTTCTTC.

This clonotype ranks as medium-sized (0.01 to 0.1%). The CDR3 DNA is TGTGCCAGCATAGGGGGACAGACCTACGAGCAGTACTTC. This encodes CASIGGQTYEQYF. The chain links TRBV6-5 to TRBJ2-7; 7 nucleotides align to TRBD1. Looked up from germline, CDR1 is MNHEY and CDR2 is SVGAGI. This CDR3 has 13 amino acids. The V segment lost 7 bases and the J segment 2 bases; nucleotides outside the gene matches: 5.

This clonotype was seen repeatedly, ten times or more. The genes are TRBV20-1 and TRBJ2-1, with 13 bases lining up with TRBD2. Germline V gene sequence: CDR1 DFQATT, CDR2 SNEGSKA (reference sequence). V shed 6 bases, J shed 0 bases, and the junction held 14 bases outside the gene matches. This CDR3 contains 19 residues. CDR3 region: CSATRTSGGSTFSYNEQFF. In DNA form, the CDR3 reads TGCAGTGCCACCCGGACTAGCGGGGGATCAACTTTCTCCTACAATGAGCAGTTCTTC.